The 29 T cell receptor beta chains listed next were all sequenced from one sample in a study of T cells in Graves' hyperthyroidism and ophthalmopathy. TCR beta CDR3 sequences were amplified from RNA transcripts. When the TCR CDR3 underwent first-round RT-PCR, the HTBI primer set was used. TCRdb used MiXCR to reprocess the multiplex PCR reads, holding one entry per CDR3 protein. There are approximately 410,000 distinct CDR3 sequences in the sample; under 15% occur only once, and under 15% lies in the top ten. The specimen was blood. The receptors derive from a man younger than 30 with Graves' ophthalmopathy.

This clonotype was picked up many times. This chain connects TRBV6-1 to TRBJ1-3; D gene uncertain. This CDR3 region has 14 residues. Between the trimmed V and J ends, which lost 8 bases and 2 bases, there was a span of 13 bases. The germline V gene has CDR1 MNHNS and CDR2 SASEGT. The CDR3, as DNA: TGTGCCAGCTACGGGCAGGAAGCTGGAAACACCATATATTTT. Translating gives CASYGQEAGNTIYF.

Details on this clonotype: Germline is not matched at one junction end, which may reflect a read error. The chain has TRBV4-2 and TRBJ2-5, with 12 positions matching TRBD2. Germline CDR1 reads LGHNA; CDR2 reads YNFKEQ. This CDR3 is 16 amino acids long. In nucleotides, the CDR3 is TGTGTCAGCAGCCCCCCACTAGCGGGGGGAAAAGAGACCCAGTACTTC. This encodes CVSSPPLAGGKETQYF.

This clonotype showed up many times. The chain combines TRBV30 with TRBJ1-1, with D tentatively TRBD1 (5 bases). Trimming took off 0 bases at V and 0 bases at J, with 20 bases between the two ends. Germline assignment: CDR1 GTSNPN and CDR2 SVGIG (reference sequence). This CDR3 is 18 amino acids long. CDR3 nucleotides: TGTGCCTGGAGTGTCCTACAGGATTTCCCAGGTTTGAACACTGAAGCTTTCTTT. Its protein is CAWSVLQDFPGLNTEAFF. Supplemented by reference TRBV30 and TRBJ1-1, the full variable domain reads SQTIHQWPATLVQPVGSPLSLECTVEGTSNPNLYWYRQAAGRGLQLLFYSVGIGQISSEVPQNLSASRPQDRQFILSSKKLLLSDSGFYLCAWSVLQDFPGLNTEAFFGQGTRLTVV.

V gene TRBV6-1 combines with J gene TRBJ1-1; D call uncertain. Trimming pared 6 bases from V and 0 bases from J, leaving 11 bases between. The CDR3 is 14 residues long. The germline V gene has CDR1 MNHNS and CDR2 SASEGT. CDR3 amino acids: CASSRPSMNTEAFF. The CDR3 coding sequence is TGTGCCAGCAGCCGACCGAGTATGAACACTGAAGCTTTCTTT.

This clonotype appeared a few times. The V call is TRBV19, the J call TRBJ2-7, with a tentative D call TRBD1 (6 bases). Trimming pared 4 bases from V and 2 bases from J, leaving 18 bases between. The CDR3 length is 16 residues. CDR1 LNHDA and CDR2 SQIVND come from the germline V gene (reference sequence). CDR3 in amino acids: CASSTQPGTQTYEQYF. The CDR3 nucleotides are TGTGCCAGTAGTACCCAACCCGGGACACAGACCTACGAGCAGTACTTC.

Ten or more counts support this clonotype. This chain uses TRBV2 with TRBJ2-5; 11 bases are a match to TRBD2. Per germline, CDR1 SNHLY and CDR2 FYNNEI. CDR3 length: 14 residues. V dropped 8 bases and J dropped 1; count of bases not matched to a gene: 3. CDR3 amino acids: CASQTSGIQETQYF. CDR3 DNA sequence: TGTGCCAGCCAGACTAGCGGGATCCAAGAGACCCAGTACTTC.

The genes are TRBV9 and TRBJ1-5; D possibly corresponds to TRBD1 (6 bases). V lost 4 bases and J 6 bases, leaving 17 bases between the germline ends. From germline, CDR1 is SGDLS and CDR2 YYNGEE. This CDR3 is 15 amino acids long. The CDR3 protein is CASSRDIGAGQPQHF. CDR3 in DNA: TGTGCCAGCAGCCGGGACATCGGGGCGGGTCAGCCCCAGCATTTT.

A remark on this clonotype: One base away lies a much larger clone, so this may be a sequencing read error. The conserved phenylalanine or tryptophan normally closing the CDR3 is absent here, so this likely arose from a read error. This rearrangement joins TRBV6-9 to TRBJ1-5, with D possibly matching TRBD1 (5 bases). V lost 6 bases and J 7 bases, leaving 13 bases between the germline ends. The CDR3 totals 13 residues. From germline, CDR1 is MNHGY and CDR2 SVAAGI. The CDR3 is CASSYTPGQPQHL. The DNA for the CDR3 is TGTGCCAGCAGCTACACGCCAGGGCAGCCCCAGCATCTT.

This clonotype was seen a few times. The chain combines TRBV13 with TRBJ2-1; 12 bases fit TRBD2. Germline-derived CDR1 and CDR2 are PRHDT and FYEKMQ (reference sequence). The V segment lost 5 bases and the J segment 6 bases; nucleotides outside the gene matches: 5. The CDR3 has 15 amino acids. The DNA of the CDR3 is TGTGCCAGCAGCCTAGCGGGGGGGCGACCCAATGAGCAGTTCTTC. Protein sequence: CASSLAGGRPNEQFF.

This clonotype was seen at least ten times. The CDR3 DNA reads TGCAGTGCTTTTAGTGACGAGCAGTACTTC. It specifies CSAFSDEQYF. The V and J genes are TRBV20-1 and TRBJ2-7; unclear D gene. CDR1 is DFQATT, CDR2 SNEGSKA, per germline (reference sequence). The V end lost 5 bases, the J end lost 5 bases, and 7 bases lay between the germline ends. This CDR3 is 10 amino acids long.

The chain uses TRBV20-1 and TRBJ2-7, with 9 bases matching TRBD1. The CDR3 spans 15 residues. Germline assignment: CDR1 DFQATT and CDR2 SNEGSKA (reference sequence). Trimming at V came to 0 bases and at J to 1 base, leaving 4 bases not matched to a gene. CDR3 nucleotides: TGCAGTGCTAGAGATCTTGGACAGGGGTCCTACGAGCAGTACTTC. It encodes CSARDLGQGSYEQYF.

The table lists this clonotype with many counts. This chain uses TRBV5-1 with TRBJ2-6; no firm D call. V lost 8 bases and J 2 bases, leaving 2 bases between the germline ends. This CDR3 has 11 amino acids. Per germline, CDR1 SGHRS and CDR2 YFSETQ. The CDR3 spells CASTGANVLTF. The CDR3 region has the DNA TGCGCCAGTACTGGGGCCAACGTCCTGACTTTC.

The chain couples TRBV5-1 to TRBJ2-2, with TRBD2 matching over 8 bases. V was clipped by 1 base and J by 3 bases; unmatched bases: 11. Germline V gene sequence: CDR1 SGHRS, CDR2 YFSETQ. The CDR3 extends over 18 amino acids. This CDR3 is CASSLLSGGLGDTGELFF. The CDR3 region has the DNA TGCGCCAGCAGCTTGCTGTCGGGAGGGCTAGGGGACACCGGGGAGCTGTTTTTT.

There are many counts of this clonotype. The chain has TRBV2 and TRBJ2-3, with TRBD1 matching 8 bases. Germline-derived CDR1 and CDR2 are SNHLY and FYNNEI. V was clipped by 2 bases and J by 3 bases; unmatched bases: 4. The CDR3 length is 15 residues. CDR3 in DNA: TGTGCCAGCAGTGAAAAGACAGGGGTGACAGATACGCAGTATTTT. Encoded protein: CASSEKTGVTDTQYF.

In its sample, this clonotype was seen many times. The V gene is TRBV11-1, the J gene TRBJ2-1; TRBD1 matches 10 bases. The CDR3 spans 13 residues. V dropped 8 bases and J dropped 9; count of bases not matched to a gene: 7. Per the germline V gene, CDR1 is SGHAT and CDR2 is FQDESV (reference sequence). CDR3 bases: TGTGCCAGCTCCTGGGACAGGGGTTCTGAGCAGTTCTTC. Its translation: CASSWDRGSEQFF.

This clonotype was seen ten or more times. The V and J genes are TRBV2 and TRBJ2-1; D perhaps matches TRBD2 (5 bases). Trimming took 7 bases from V and 0 from J, leaving 13 bases between them. Germline CDR1 is SNHLY and CDR2 is FYNNEI. CDR3 size: 15 residues. DNA for the CDR3: TGTGCCAGCACAAGGGAGATGACCTCCTACAATGAGCAGTTCTTC. Its translation is CASTREMTSYNEQFF.

This clonotype was found many times. This sequence joins TRBV20-1 and TRBJ2-7; no firm D call. The CDR3 is 12 amino acids. Trimming cost V 6 bases and J 1 base, with 10 bases left between them. From germline, CDR1 is DFQATT and CDR2 SNEGSKA (reference sequence). Here the CDR3 DNA reads TGCAGTGCCAGTGACGGATCCTACGAGCAGTACTTC. Protein: CSASDGSYEQYF.

This rearrangement joins TRBV20-1 to TRBJ1-1; D not certain. V lost 2 bases and J 4 bases, leaving 8 bases between the germline ends. Germline V lookup: CDR1 DFQATT, CDR2 SNEGSKA (reference sequence). The CDR3 is made up of 12 amino acids. The CDR3 DNA is TGCAGTGCTAGACCGGACGGCACTGAAGCTTTCTTT. This gives the protein CSARPDGTEAFF.

The rearrangement links TRBV7-3 to TRBJ1-2; maybe TRBD1 (6 bases). Per germline, CDR1 SGHTA and CDR2 FQGTGA. This CDR3 region has 13 residues. Trimming took 5 bases from V and 8 from J, leaving 15 bases between them. The CDR3 loop reads CASSLQGKKGYTF. The CDR3 coding sequence is TGTGCCAGCAGCCTACAGGGAAAGAAGGGCTACACCTTC.

At least ten counts were recorded for this clonotype. This chain connects TRBV18 to TRBJ2-7; 7 nucleotides agree with TRBD1. CDR1 and CDR2 from the germline V gene are KGHSH and LQKENI. Trimming removed 5 bases from V and 4 bases from J; junction bases left unmatched: 5. The length of the CDR3 is 13 residues. CDR3 in DNA: TGTGCCAGCTCAGAAACACAGGGGTACGAGCAGTACTTC. It encodes CASSETQGYEQYF. The full variable domain, completed using reference TRBV18 and TRBJ2-7, is NAGVMQNPRHLVRRRGQEARLRCSPMKGHSHVYWYRQLPEEGLKFMVYLQKENIIDESGMPKERFSAEFPKEGPSILRIQQVVRGDSAAYFCASSETQGYEQYFGPGTRLTVT.

V is TRBV6-4 and J is TRBJ2-3; D could derive from TRBD1 or TRBD2 (5 bases each). Germline CDR1 reads MRHNA; CDR2 reads SNTAGT. V was cut by 0 bases and J by 0 bases, with 10 bases left in between. This CDR3 is built from 16 residues. The DNA of the CDR3 is TGTGCCAGCAGTGACTCGGGGCGGACTAGCACAGATACGCAGTATTTT. Amino acids: CASSDSGRTSTDTQYF.

This clonotype was observed a few times. The chain's CDR3 is CSARETGLHEKLFF. Here the CDR3 DNA reads TGCAGTGCTAGAGAGACAGGCTTGCATGAAAAACTGTTTTTT. This sequence joins TRBV20-1 and TRBJ1-4; a possible D gene is TRBD1 (6 bases). The CDR3 consists of 14 residues. Germline CDR1 and CDR2: DFQATT and SNEGSKA (reference sequence). Trimming cost V 0 bases and J 6 bases, with 11 bases left between them.

This clonotype has only a few counts. The chain employs TRBV7-9 and TRBJ1-3; no clear D. This CDR3 region has 14 residues. V lost 5 bases and J 0 bases, leaving 8 bases between the germline ends. CDR1 is SEHNR and CDR2 is FQNEAQ in the germline V gene (reference sequence). As DNA, the CDR3 is TGTGCCAGCAGCGACCTCCTCTCTGGAAACACCATATATTTT. Translated: CASSDLLSGNTIYF.

With regard to this clonotype: A read error may produce the germline difference seen at one junction end. J is TRBJ2-1 and V is TRBV5-1; 14 bases are a match to TRBD2. The CDR3 is made up of 19 amino acids. Per germline, CDR1 SGHRS and CDR2 YFSETQ. CDR3 DNA sequence: TGCACCAGCAGGTACCCCGGGACTAGCGGGGGAGGATCCTACAATGAGCAGTTCTTC. Its protein product is CTSRYPGTSGGGSYNEQFF.

This clonotype has at least ten counts. J is TRBJ1-2 and V is TRBV12-3 or TRBV12-4; weak D call: TRBD1 (5 bases). The CDR3 loop spans 12 amino acids. The ends were cut back, 6 bases at V and 3 bases at J, with 8 bases in the middle. Here the CDR3 DNA reads TGTGCCAGCAGCAACAGGCACTATGGCTACACCTTC. Its translation is CASSNRHYGYTF.

This clonotype was seen at least ten times. V gene TRBV29-1 combines with J gene TRBJ1-1; TRBD1 agrees at 8 bases. From germline, CDR1 is SQVTM and CDR2 ANQGSEA. The junction had 7 bases not matched to a gene; V was cut back by 7 bases and J by 3 bases. The CDR3 covers 13 residues. The DNA of the CDR3 is TGCAGCGCGACAGGGGTGGGGGACACTGAAGCTTTCTTT. Translating it yields CSATGVGDTEAFF.

This clonotype was recorded at least ten times. This chain joins TRBV5-1 and TRBJ2-7, with D perhaps matching TRBD1 or TRBD2 (5 bases each). There are 14 residues in the CDR3. V lost 1 base, J lost 4 bases, and 12 bases lay in between. Germline assignment: CDR1 SGHRS and CDR2 YFSETQ. CDR3 DNA: TGCGCCAGCAGCTTGCAGGGATCGGGATACGAGCAGTACTTC. This translates into CASSLQGSGYEQYF.

This clonotype was found many times. J is TRBJ2-5 and V is TRBV6-1; no definite D call. The CDR3 totals 13 residues. Per germline, CDR1 MNHNS and CDR2 SASEGT. V was trimmed by 6 bases and J by 4 bases, leaving 12 bases between them. CDR3: CASRDFEGETQYF. The CDR3 bases are TGTGCCAGCAGGGATTTTGAAGGAGAGACCCAGTACTTC.

This clonotype was seen many times. This chain links TRBV5-1 with TRBJ2-1; no definite D call. This CDR3 is built from 13 residues. The germline V gene has CDR1 SGHRS and CDR2 YFSETQ. Trimming shortened V by 0 bases and J by 7 bases, and 8 bases separated the two germline ends. The CDR3 protein is CASSLVEGNEQFF. CDR3 sequence (DNA): TGCGCCAGCAGCTTGGTTGAAGGAAATGAGCAGTTCTTC.